This T cell receptor (beta chain) was sequenced for a study of blood T cells in healthy people across ages. Across the study: Per two T cells, about one barcoded beta molecule was captured through template switching.

This CDR3 region has 13 residues. V was clipped by 1 base and J by 9 bases, with 16 bases between them. The germline V gene encodes CDR1 DFQATT and CDR2 SNEGSKA (reference sequence). Study-level points and caveats: Observed TCR beta diversity showed a strong correlation with the percentage of naive T cells as measured by flow cytometry.

Isolated per sample were at least 6 million PBMCs. Through a sample-barcoded 5' primer and a J-beta primer mix, a second PCR was run for 7 to 11 cycles. TCRdb analysed the 5' RACE reads with MiXCR anew, one entry per CDR3 protein. The table includes some 1.7 million distinct CDR3 sequences, 28% detected once. The sample holds a few counts of this clonotype. Its antigen is undetermined. This sequence was found in a woman aged 25 to 45 in good health. Sample: blood. The genes are TRBV20-1 and TRBJ2-7; D gene ambiguous. This CDR3 reads CSARGPQRLVQYF. CDR3 coding DNA: TGCAGTGCTAGAGGCCCCCAAAGATTGGTGCAGTACTTC.